This T cell receptor beta chain was sequenced during a study of T cells in Graves' hyperthyroidism and ophthalmopathy. For this clonotype: Its target is not known.

Patients were excluded because of uncontrolled infection, other autoimmune disease, pregnancy or lactation. Thyroid ultrasound, orbital computed tomography, clinical symptoms, and serum thyroxine and TRAb underpinned diagnoses. PBMCs stemmed from 8.5 to 10 ml fresh peripheral blood. General observations from the study: In the blood, most expanded thyroid clonotypes above 0.001 appeared as well.

Germline-derived CDR1 and CDR2 are SQVTM and ANQGSEA. The CDR3 runs to 13 residues. The CDR3 regions of TCR beta were amplified from RNA transcripts. The HTBI primer set was used in a first-round RT-PCR of the TCR CDR3. MiXCR, run by TCRdb on the multiplex PCR reads, gives a single entry per CDR3 protein. The sample lists around 800,000 distinct CDR3 sequences; 35% to 45% were seen once. V and J are TRBV29-1 and TRBJ2-2; 10 positions match TRBD2. The sample consisted of blood. This receptor was taken from a young man with Graves' hyperthyroidism. CDR3 DNA: TGCAGGGCCGGACTAGCGGTCACCGGGGAGCTGTTTTTT. Protein product: CRAGLAVTGELFF.